This record looks at one T cell receptor (beta chain) sequence and its context. The antigen remains undetermined. Other DNA sequences within the sample encode an identical CDR3. CDR1 and CDR2 (germline): SGDLS, YYNGEE. J lost 2 bases, V lost 5 bases, and 1 base had no gene match. The CDR3 totals 13 residues. Generated by immunoSEQ multiplex PCR, the TCRdb table keeps only in-frame clones and is missing some. Here the sample spans approximately 1,500,000 clones, around 98% being singletons. The record originates from a study of shared clonotypes between healthy human individuals. Points from the study as a whole: Non-shared clonotypes showed lower generation probabilities than clonotypes common to all four donors.

The sequencing sample was made of naive CD4+ T cells sorted from blood. Described subset: CD45RA+ positively selected. The TCR originated in a man aged 25 to 40 in good health. This rearrangement joins TRBV9 to TRBJ2-3, with TRBD2 matching 8 bases. The DNA of the CDR3 is TGTGCCAGCAGTAGCGGGAACACAGATACGCAGTATTTT. It encodes CASSSGNTDTQYF.